These T cell receptor beta chains were read from a single sample in a study of beta chain features in type 1 diabetes. Only in-frame clones appear in the TCRdb table, and some are missing; sequencing was by immunoSEQ multiplex PCR. The data show about 900,000 clones, around a sixth seen once. The sequenced sample consisted of naive CD4+ T cells from blood. These receptors originate from a woman under 30 in good health. CDR3s leave out the opening cysteine and the closing phenylalanine or tryptophan. The order of the fields is D gene, V gene, J gene, CDR3 protein. D genes are given only for firm matches.

D gene: NA; V gene: TRBV28; J gene: TRBJ2-6; CDR3 protein: ASSPHRSGANVLT
D gene: NA; V gene: TRBV10-3; J gene: TRBJ2-7; CDR3 protein: ATRRESAYEQY
D gene: TRBD2; V gene: TRBV2; J gene: TRBJ2-2; CDR3 protein: ASRPTSGSASGELF
D gene: NA; V gene: TRBV10-3; J gene: TRBJ1-1; CDR3 protein: AISERTVNTEAF
D gene: NA; V gene: TRBV21-1; J gene: TRBJ2-4; CDR3 protein: ASSKALWASGRAAKNIQY
D gene: TRBD2; V gene: TRBV11-1; J gene: TRBJ2-7; CDR3 protein: ASSVLAGGPMFSYEQY
D gene: NA; V gene: TRBV14; J gene: TRBJ2-2; CDR3 protein: ASSQDFWHANTGELF
D gene: TRBD1; V gene: TRBV18; J gene: TRBJ2-7; CDR3 protein: ASSPGTGYGEQY
D gene: TRBD2; V gene: TRBV5-4; J gene: TRBJ2-2; CDR3 protein: ASSRGLAESTGELF
D gene: TRBD1; V gene: TRBV20-1; J gene: TRBJ2-7; CDR3 protein: SAQGVYEQY
D gene: TRBD2; V gene: TRBV18; J gene: TRBJ2-7; CDR3 protein: ASPPGLAGYEQY
D gene: NA; V gene: TRBV27; J gene: TRBJ2-3; CDR3 protein: ASSPGDTQY
D gene: NA; V gene: TRBV9; J gene: TRBJ1-2; CDR3 protein: ASSASNRVYGYT
D gene: NA; V gene: TRBV11-2; J gene: TRBJ2-1; CDR3 protein: ASSLGGTGWGEQF
D gene: NA; V gene: TRBV20-1; J gene: TRBJ2-1; CDR3 protein: SARDLAQMF
D gene: NA; V gene: TRBV7-3; J gene: TRBJ2-2; CDR3 protein: ASSPENTGELF
D gene: NA; V gene: TRBV6-5; J gene: TRBJ1-1; CDR3 protein: ASSRTGNTEAF
D gene: NA; V gene: TRBV28; J gene: TRBJ1-5; CDR3 protein: ASSFSRGRSNQPQH
D gene: NA; V gene: TRBV11-2; J gene: TRBJ1-5; CDR3 protein: ASRRGAGSLNQPQH
D gene: NA; V gene: TRBV5-1; J gene: TRBJ2-2; CDR3 protein: ASSLKPDYHTGELF
D gene: TRBD2; V gene: TRBV6-5; J gene: TRBJ2-5; CDR3 protein: ASRTSGVRETQY
D gene: NA; V gene: TRBV27; J gene: TRBJ2-7; CDR3 protein: ASSLVDSSYEQY
D gene: NA; V gene: TRBV28; J gene: TRBJ2-1; CDR3 protein: ASSLRVTYHNEQF
D gene: NA; V gene: TRBV19; J gene: TRBJ2-1; CDR3 protein: ASSPQGLVRNEQF
D gene: NA; V gene: TRBV28; J gene: TRBJ1-5; CDR3 protein: ASSRGYQPQH
D gene: TRBD1; V gene: TRBV11-2; J gene: TRBJ1-2; CDR3 protein: ASSLRPGQGITNYGYT
D gene: NA; V gene: TRBV2; J gene: TRBJ1-1; CDR3 protein: ASSENLGGAF
D gene: NA; V gene: TRBV15; J gene: TRBJ1-2; CDR3 protein: ATSRGNRGPGTYGYT
D gene: NA; V gene: TRBV21-1; J gene: TRBJ2-5; CDR3 protein: ASQGWVGETQY
D gene: NA; V gene: TRBV13; J gene: TRBJ2-3; CDR3 protein: ASRTERWDTDTQY
D gene: NA; V gene: TRBV7-8; J gene: TRBJ1-1; CDR3 protein: ASSFGLAWDTEAF
D gene: NA; V gene: TRBV28; J gene: TRBJ2-7; CDR3 protein: ASSSAVYEQY
D gene: NA; V gene: TRBV18; J gene: TRBJ2-3; CDR3 protein: ASSELPDTQY
D gene: TRBD1; V gene: TRBV4-1; J gene: TRBJ2-5; CDR3 protein: ASSFSPGQGVGTQY
D gene: NA; V gene: TRBV6-5; J gene: TRBJ1-5; CDR3 protein: ASSYGGTDQPQH
D gene: TRBD2; V gene: TRBV2; J gene: TRBJ2-5; CDR3 protein: ASSRTSGGGQETQY
D gene: NA; V gene: TRBV28; J gene: TRBJ1-5; CDR3 protein: ASRGGGNQPQH
D gene: NA; V gene: TRBV7-9; J gene: TRBJ1-2; CDR3 protein: ARTPGLSYGYT
D gene: TRBD2; V gene: TRBV4-3; J gene: TRBJ2-5; CDR3 protein: ASSQDLGLSRTSGREETQY
D gene: NA; V gene: TRBV7-2; J gene: TRBJ1-1; CDR3 protein: ASSLQGMNTEAF
D gene: TRBD1; V gene: TRBV10-3; J gene: TRBJ2-3; CDR3 protein: AISEKGQSTDTQY
D gene: NA; V gene: TRBV7-2; J gene: TRBJ2-7; CDR3 protein: ASSLAGFRAYEQY
D gene: NA; V gene: TRBV18; J gene: TRBJ1-3; CDR3 protein: ASSPRGSGNTIY
D gene: TRBD1; V gene: TRBV6-6; J gene: TRBJ1-5; CDR3 protein: ASSKGAGGLGQPQH
D gene: NA; V gene: TRBV7-9; J gene: TRBJ1-1; CDR3 protein: ASSSRGGVQAF
D gene: NA; V gene: TRBV11-2; J gene: TRBJ2-4; CDR3 protein: ASSLATSKNIQY